This TCR beta chain was retrieved from a study of spatial heterogeneity in lung cancer. Study summary: Available follow-up PBMC samples, collected a median of approximately two years post-resection, were sequenced. Raw-read counts averaged over ten per unique TCR and UMI combination.

Time point specified: blood at routine non-recurrence follow-up after resection. The input material, whole RNA from tumor, nontumor lung or frozen PBMC, was sequenced unsorted. This clonotype was recorded many times. Its antigen is not known. Findings of the study overall: Expanded tumor TCRs that were ubiquitous appeared in blood more at resection than follow-up.

This CDR3 region has 15 residues. V lost 2 bases and J lost 7, with 13 bases in between. Per germline, CDR1 SGHRS and CDR2 YFSETQ. Single TCR cDNA molecules each had their own unique molecular identifier. Using its own MiXCR run on the 5' RACE reads, TCRdb lists one record per CDR3 protein. The sample shows around 110,000 distinct CDR3 sequences, over 9% of them seen only once. This material consisted of PBMCs, taken at follow-up. This TCR was sampled from a male donor with early-stage non-small cell lung cancer. This chain connects TRBV5-1 to TRBJ1-6, with unresolved D. The CDR3 protein is CASSLEGRGNSPLHF. CDR3 in DNA: TGCGCCAGCAGCTTAGAAGGGAGAGGCAATTCACCCCTCCACTTT. Full variable domain (outside the CDR3, taken from reference TRBV5-1 and TRBJ1-6): KAGVTQTPRYLIKTRGQQVTLSCSPISGHRSVSWYQQTPGQGLQFLFEYFSETQRNKGNFPGRFSGRQFSNSRSEMNVSTLELGDSALYLCASSLEGRGNSPLHFGNGTRLTVT.